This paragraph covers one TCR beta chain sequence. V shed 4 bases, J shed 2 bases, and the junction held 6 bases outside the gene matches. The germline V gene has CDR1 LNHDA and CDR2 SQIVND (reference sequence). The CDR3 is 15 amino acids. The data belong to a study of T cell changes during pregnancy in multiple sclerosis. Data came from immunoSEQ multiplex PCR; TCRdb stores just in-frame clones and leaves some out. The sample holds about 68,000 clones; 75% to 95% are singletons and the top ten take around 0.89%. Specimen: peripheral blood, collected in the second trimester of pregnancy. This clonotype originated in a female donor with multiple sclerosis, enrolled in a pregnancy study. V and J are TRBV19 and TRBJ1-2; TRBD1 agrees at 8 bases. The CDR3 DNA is TGTGCCAGTAGTACCCCCAGGGGGCCGAACTATGGCTACACCTTC. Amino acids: CASSTPRGPNYGYTF.